This T cell receptor beta chain stems from a study of blood T cell repertoires in COVID-19. Study background: T cells, B-cell-depleted T cells, or PBMCs provided the cDNA or gDNA that served as material.

Repertoires were generated with immunoSEQ multiplex PCR, while TCRdb's copy carries only in-frame clones and drops some. The table lists approximately 94,000 clones, 85% to 90% of them singletons, with 13% in the top ten. Sample: peripheral blood. The receptor's source is a human donor in a cohort sampled during active COVID-19.

In nucleotides, the CDR3 is TGTGCCAGCAGCTTATCGGGGGGCACTGAAGCTTTCTTT. Translated, it gives CASSLSGGTEAFF. The chain joins TRBV11-2 to TRBJ1-1; D is possibly TRBD1 (5 bases). The CDR3 runs to 13 residues. Trimming cost V 2 bases and J 4 bases, with 8 bases left between them. The germline V gene has CDR1 SGHAT and CDR2 FQNNGV.